This T cell receptor (beta chain) stems from a study of cytomegalovirus exposure and HLA in healthy donors. Primers for the PCR totalled 60 Vbeta and 13 Jbeta. The assay was immunoSEQ multiplex PCR, and TCRdb's table has in-frame clones only and misses some. Of about 98,000 clones in the sample, about 81% were seen once. CDR3 length: 13 residues. Germline V gene lookup returns CDR1 SGHTS and CDR2 YDEGEE. V lost 6 bases and J 0 bases, leaving 9 bases between the germline ends. With respect to this clone: Its antigen is undetermined.

The study's findings and limits: Overall, roughly 160 TCR beta chains were annotated as cytomegalovirus-associated. The HLA-A and HLA-B alleles of most subjects were reportedly predicted accurately from TCR beta sequences.

The source is a middle-aged man in good health and CMV-seronegative. The chain joins TRBV5-8 to TRBJ1-2; possibly TRBD1 for D (5 bases). The sequenced sample consisted of PBMCs. CDR3 protein: CASTRQSNYGYTF. The CDR3 nucleotides are TGTGCCAGCACCAGACAGTCTAACTATGGCTACACCTTC.